The next 26 T cell receptor beta chains were all read from a single sample in a study of OX40 agonist ivuxolimab in advanced cancers. TCRdb's copy holds only in-frame clones and misses some; the assay was immunoSEQ multiplex PCR. In the table there are 60,000 to 85,000 clones, around 93% of which are singletons. Sequencing was performed on CD4+ or CD8+ T cells sorted from blood, taken in a trial of the OX40 agonist ivuxolimab. These receptors all come from an adult with an advanced solid tumor such as melanoma, head and neck, liver or kidney cancer.

The genes are TRBV6-4 and TRBJ2-3; D possibly matches TRBD1 or TRBD2 (5 bases each). The V gene's germline CDR1 is MRHNA and CDR2 SNTAGT. CDR3 length: 16 amino acids. V lost 0 bases to trimming and J lost 2 bases, with 12 bases between them. The CDR3 DNA sequence: TGTGCCAGCAGTGACTCAGGGGACGGATACACAGATACGCAGTATTTT. Its protein is CASSDSGDGYTDTQYF.

The J gene is TRBJ2-7, the V gene TRBV5-1, with D uncertain. Trimming removed 0 bases from V and 0 bases from J, with 7 bases in between. This CDR3 has 14 amino acids. Per germline, CDR1 SGHRS and CDR2 YFSETQ. CDR3 residues: CASSLGPASYEQYF. The DNA of the CDR3 is TGCGCCAGCAGCTTGGGTCCAGCCTCCTACGAGCAGTACTTC.

With respect to this clone: This same CDR3 is encoded by further DNA sequences in the sample. V usage is TRBV27 and J usage is TRBJ1-1; perhaps TRBD1 as D (5 bases). Trimming took 3 bases from V and 1 from J, leaving 6 bases between them. The germline gives CDR1 MNHEY, CDR2 SMNVEV (reference sequence). The CDR3 spans 13 residues. The CDR3 reads CASSLGGNTEAFF. For the CDR3, the DNA is TGTGCCAGCAGTTTGGGGGGGAACACTGAAGCTTTCTTT.

This rearrangement joins TRBV10-3 to TRBJ2-7, with a weak D call TRBD2 (5 bases). The germline V gene encodes CDR1 ENHRY and CDR2 SYGVKD. The germline V and J ends were trimmed by 3 bases and 1 base, with 10 bases remaining between them. This CDR3 is built from 14 residues. The CDR3 region is CAISEVTTSYEQYF. The CDR3 coding sequence is TGTGCCATCAGTGAAGTGACTACTTCCTACGAGCAGTACTTC.

This clone was counted only a few times. This sequence joins TRBV29-1 and TRBJ1-1; 8 positions agree with TRBD1. CDR3 length equals 12 residues. Germline lookup yields CDR1 SQVTM and CDR2 ANQGSEA. The V and J ends lost 2 bases and 8 bases, in that order; junction bases with no gene match: 4. CDR3 DNA: TGCAGCGTTGAACAACGACAGGGGGAAGCTTTCTTT. Protein product: CSVEQRQGEAFF. The variable domain in full, completed from reference TRBV29-1 and TRBJ1-1, reads SAVISQKPSRDICQRGTSLTIQCQVDSQVTMMFWYRQQPGQSLTLIATANQGSEATYESGFVIDKFPISRPNLTFSTLTVSNMSPEDSSIYLCSVEQRQGEAFFGQGTRLTVV.

This clone was counted once. This sequence joins TRBV29-1 and TRBJ1-1; the D gene is possibly TRBD1 (5 bases). Germline V gene lookup returns CDR1 SQVTM and CDR2 ANQGSEA. The CDR3 runs 12 residues. Trimming took off 3 bases at V and 8 bases at J, with 13 bases between the two ends. DNA for the CDR3: TGCAGCGTTGAGGATGGGGCTAGCGAAGCTTTCTTT. It codes for CSVEDGASEAFF.

The chain uses TRBV9 and TRBJ2-3; the D gene is possibly TRBD2 (6 bases). Deletions cut 0 bases from V and 1 base from J, with 9 bases between. Germline CDR1 SGDLS, CDR2 YYNGEE. This CDR3 has 15 amino acids. CDR3 coding DNA: TGTGCCAGCAGCGTAGAGGCTAGCGGCACAGATACGCAGTATTTT. It yields the protein CASSVEASGTDTQYF.

The rearrangement joins TRBV5-4 to TRBJ2-7, with TRBD1 identical over 12 bases. The trim removed 4 bases at V and 6 bases at J, leaving 5 bases unmatched. The CDR3 contains 14 residues. CDR1 and CDR2 (germline): SGHNT, YYREEE (reference sequence). CDR3 sequence (DNA): TGTGCCAGCAGCCACCGGGACAGGGGGCCCGAGCAGTACTTC. This sequence encodes CASSHRDRGPEQYF.

V and J are TRBV5-1 and TRBJ2-1; a weak D match, TRBD1 (5 bases). The CDR3 has 16 amino acids. CDR1 and CDR2 (germline): SGHRS, YFSETQ. Trimming removed 0 bases from V and 0 bases from J, with 10 bases in between. CDR3 protein: CASSLVDNVSYNEQFF. DNA for the CDR3: TGCGCCAGCAGCTTGGTGGACAACGTCTCCTACAATGAGCAGTTCTTC.

This clone was observed once. The V and J genes are TRBV11-2 and TRBJ1-1, with TRBD1 matching 7 bases. The V gene's germline CDR1 is SGHAT and CDR2 FQNNGV. This CDR3 contains 19 residues. Unmatched junction bases numbered 13, after V lost 0 bases and J lost 0 bases. The chain's CDR3 is CASSLDLGRGRGLNTEAFF. CDR3 DNA sequence: TGTGCCAGCAGCTTAGATCTCGGGCGAGGCAGGGGGTTGAACACTGAAGCTTTCTTT.

The chain links TRBV7-2 to TRBJ2-1; D is unclear. The CDR3 length is 13 residues. V lost 1 base to trimming and J lost 10 bases, with 11 bases between them. CDR1 SGHTA and CDR2 FQGNSA come from the germline V gene. The CDR3 spells CASSLVTPGEQFF. Written as DNA, the CDR3 is TGTGCCAGCAGCTTAGTCACCCCCGGGGAGCAGTTCTTC.

This clone was seen a single time. The chain combines TRBV9 with TRBJ1-3, with D possibly matching TRBD1 (5 bases). This CDR3 comprises 16 residues. The germline CDR1 and CDR2 sequences are SGDLS and YYNGEE. V lost 5 bases to trimming and J lost 0 bases, with 15 bases between them. CDR3 sequence: CASSDGTFSSGNTIYF. CDR3 sequence (DNA): TGTGCCAGCAGTGACGGGACTTTCAGCTCTGGAAACACCATATATTTT.

V is TRBV27 and J is TRBJ1-1; D may be TRBD1 (5 bases). Germline V gives CDR1 MNHEY, CDR2 SMNVEV (reference sequence). V gave up 2 bases and J gave up 4 bases, with 14 bases separating them. There are 15 residues in the CDR3. Written as DNA, the CDR3 is TGTGCCAGCAGTTTAGGTGTAGGCGGGGGCACTGAAGCTTTCTTT. As protein: CASSLGVGGGTEAFF.

This clone was observed a handful of times. The rearrangement links TRBV7-9 to TRBJ1-5; TRBD1 matches 7 bases. CDR1 and CDR2 from the germline V gene are SEHNR and FQNEAQ (reference sequence). V gave up 5 bases and J gave up 5 bases; unmatched junction bases: 6. This CDR3 is built from 14 residues. CDR3 loop: CASSQGGLDQPQHF. The CDR3 DNA follows: TGTGCCAGCAGCCAGGGGGGACTCGATCAGCCCCAGCATTTT.

The V and J genes are TRBV10-2 and TRBJ1-2; D may be TRBD1 (6 bases). This CDR3 is 16 amino acids long. In germline, CDR1 is WSHSY, CDR2 SAAADI. V was cut by 7 bases and J by 2 bases, with 20 bases left in between. CDR3 residues: CASTDLGQKLNYGYTF. The CDR3 coding sequence is TGCGCCAGCACCGACCTCGGACAGAAACTAAACTATGGCTACACCTTC.

The rearrangement uses TRBV5-6 and TRBJ2-2, with 7 bases aligning to TRBD2. Trimming at V came to 0 bases and at J to 6 bases, leaving 8 bases not matched to a gene. Germline V CDR1 and CDR2: SGHDT, YYEEEE. The CDR3 has 16 amino acids. The DNA for the CDR3 is TGTGCCAGCAGCTTGGTAGGCGGGGGAGGCGCCGGGGAGCTGTTTTTT. The encoded protein is CASSLVGGGGAGELFF. Full variable domain (rest looked up from reference TRBV5-6 and TRBJ2-2): DAGVTQSPTHLIKTRGQQVTLRCSPKSGHDTVSWYQQALGQGPQFIFQYYEEEERQRGNFPDRFSGHQFPNYSSELNVNALLLGDSALYLCASSLVGGGGAGELFFGEGSRLTVL.

This clone was recorded a few times. The chain couples TRBV11-2 to TRBJ2-1, with 8 bases identical to TRBD2. The CDR3 runs to 17 residues. CDR1 is SGHAT and CDR2 is FQNNGV in the germline V gene. V was pared by 0 bases and J by 9 bases, with 13 bases of the junction left unmatched. As DNA, the CDR3 is TGTGCCAGCAGCTTAGATCAGCGGGGGATCTCTTGGGGTGAGCAGTTCTTC. This sequence encodes CASSLDQRGISWGEQFF. Supplemented by reference TRBV11-2 and TRBJ2-1, the full variable domain reads EAGVAQSPRYKIIEKRQSVAFWCNPISGHATLYWYQQILGQGPKLLIQFQNNGVVDDSQLPKDRFSAERLKGVDSTLKIQPAKLEDSAVYLCASSLDQRGISWGEQFFGPGTRLTVL.

This clone appeared a single time. The rearrangement joins TRBV5-1 to TRBJ1-3, with D possibly TRBD1 on 5 matching bases. This CDR3 contains 18 residues. Trimming shortened V by 2 bases and J by 0 bases, and 18 bases separated the two germline ends. CDR1 and CDR2 from the germline V gene are SGHRS and YFSETQ. CDR3: CASSFRDPGGTSGNTIYF. The DNA for the CDR3 is TGCGCCAGCAGCTTCCGGGACCCCGGGGGAACCTCTGGAAACACCATATATTTT.

V and J are TRBV29-1 and TRBJ2-7; a possible D gene is TRBD1 (5 bases). Germline V gene data show CDR1 as SQVTM and CDR2 as ANQGSEA. CDR3 length equals 13 residues. Between the trimmed V and J ends, which lost 4 bases and 0 bases, there was a span of 10 bases. This chain's CDR3 is CSVGSRDSYEQYF. For the CDR3, the DNA is TGCAGCGTTGGAAGCAGGGACTCCTACGAGCAGTACTTC.

The chain links TRBV7-2 to TRBJ1-2; D is uncertain. This CDR3 has 17 amino acids. V lost 1 base to trimming and J lost 4 bases, with 19 bases between them. Germline V gene lookup returns CDR1 SGHTA and CDR2 FQGNSA. CDR3 bases: TGTGCCAGCAGCTTAGAAGGAGGGAGTCCCCTCTTCTATGGCTACACCTTC. Translation: CASSLEGGSPLFYGYTF.

A single count supports this clone. This chain links TRBV5-8 with TRBJ2-5; D possibly corresponds to TRBD2 (6 bases). This CDR3 is 14 amino acids long. Germline-derived CDR1 and CDR2 are SGHTS and YDEGEE. V shed 1 base and J shed 6 bases, with 13 bases lying between them. In DNA, the CDR3 is TGTGCCAGCAGCTTGTCGGCAGGGAGGAAGACCCAGTACTTC. This gives the protein CASSLSAGRKTQYF. Based on the CDR3 plus reference TRBV5-8 and TRBJ2-5, the full variable domain is EAGVTQSPTHLIKTRGQQATLRCSPISGHTSVYWYQQALGLGLQFLLWYDEGEERNRGNFPPRFSGRQFPNYSSELNVNALELEDSALYLCASSLSAGRKTQYFGPGTRLLVL.

The chain links TRBV2 to TRBJ2-3; D ambiguous. The CDR3 has 14 amino acids. The germline V gene has CDR1 SNHLY and CDR2 FYNNEI. V lost 6 bases and J lost 6, with 16 bases in between. CDR3 sequence: CASRPYTAWDTQYF. The CDR3, as DNA: TGTGCCAGCAGACCATATACGGCGTGGGATACGCAGTATTTT. The whole variable domain, filled in from reference TRBV2 and TRBJ2-3, reads EPEVTQTPSHQVTQMGQEVILRCVPISNHLYFYWYRQILGQKVEFLVSFYNNEISEKSEIFDDQFSVERPDGSNFTLKIRSTKLEDSAMYFCASRPYTAWDTQYFGPGTRLTVL.

DNA of the CDR3: TGTGCCAGCAGCTATTTCACAGGGCGCACCGTCTACGAGCAGTACTTC. Protein: CASSYFTGRTVYEQYF. The chain combines TRBV13 with TRBJ2-7; TRBD1 might be the D (6 bases). This CDR3 spans 16 amino acids. The germline CDR1 and CDR2 sequences are PRHDT and FYEKMQ (reference sequence). Deletions cut 4 bases from V and 3 bases from J, with 19 bases between.

J is TRBJ2-3 and V is TRBV7-8, with 10 bases lining up with TRBD2. Germline V gives CDR1 SGHVS, CDR2 FQNEAQ. J gave up 4 bases and V 2 bases, and 0 bases lay outside the gene matches. The CDR3 is 14 amino acids. The CDR3 DNA reads TGTGCCAGCAGCTTAAGCGGGGGGGCAGATACGCAGTATTTT. It yields the protein CASSLSGGADTQYF.

The V gene is TRBV4-2, the J gene TRBJ1-4; TRBD1 agrees at 8 bases. Trimming cost V 1 base and J 4 bases; bases outside gene matches: 5. The CDR3 loop spans 16 amino acids. Germline CDR1 reads LGHNA; CDR2 reads YNFKEQ. CDR3 loop: CASSQGGQASNEKLFF. As DNA, the CDR3 is TGTGCCAGCAGCCAAGGGGGACAGGCGAGTAATGAAAAACTGTTTTTT.

The CDR3 coding sequence is TGTGCCAGCAGCGCCCGGGACAGGGGGATAGTCTCCTACGAGCAGTACTTC. Amino acids: CASSARDRGIVSYEQYF. The J gene is TRBJ2-7, the V gene TRBV7-2; 11 bases agree with TRBD1. V lost 5 bases, J lost 0 bases, and 9 bases stayed unmatched. The germline V gene encodes CDR1 SGHTA and CDR2 FQGNSA. This CDR3 spans 17 amino acids.